This T cell receptor beta chain derives from a study of blood T cell repertoires in COVID-19. Overall study: Acute and convalescent COVID-19 samples came from the United States, Italy and Spain. In each case, the material was cDNA or gDNA derived from T cells, B-cell-depleted T cells, or PBMCs.

The germline gives CDR1 SGHRS, CDR2 YFSETQ. Trimming left V 5 bases short and J 7 bases short, with 16 bases between. This CDR3 has 14 amino acids. As originally analysed: Nucleated cell counts were estimated from reference gene primer amplification. Sequenced by immunoSEQ multiplex PCR; TCRdb stores in-frame clones only, minus some. The V and J calls and clone size were taken over from that table, and D and trimming were inferred from the DNA. The sample carries almost 200,000 clones, 79% recorded once. The sequence derives from a woman in her 40s with COVID-19, enrolled during active disease. V and J are TRBV5-1 and TRBJ1-3; D may be TRBD1 (5 bases). Sequenced material: peripheral blood. CDR3 protein: CASSSQARGNTIYF. The CDR3 region has the DNA TGCGCCAGCAGTTCCCAGGCCCGGGGGAACACCATATATTTT.